The 12 T cell receptor beta chains given below trace back to one sample, sequenced in a study of T cells expressing NK-cell markers. Following a re-call of the 5' RACE reads, TCRdb has one entry per CDR3 protein and lacks DNA. Across some 190,000 distinct CDR3 sequences, the top ten clones capture over 20% of the sample. The sequenced material came from blood T cells: a sorted CD56 or NKG2C T cell subset, CD4+ or CD8+ T cells, or bulk PBMC T cells (not recorded which). The receptors shown here come from a man aged 18-75 years in good health.

The chain recombines TRBV2 with TRBJ1-2. This CDR3 has 15 amino acids. Germline V gives CDR1 SNHLY, CDR2 FYNNEI. The CDR3 reads CASSRGLGYNYGYTF.

This chain joins TRBV13 and TRBJ1-1. Germline lookup yields CDR1 PRHDT and CDR2 FYEKMQ (reference sequence). This CDR3 is 12 amino acids long. The CDR3 loop is CASSTLGDEAFF.

The chain couples TRBV4-2 to TRBJ2-3; TCRdb's D call of TRBD2 is untestable without DNA. Germline loops: CDR1 LGHNA, CDR2 YNFKEQ. This CDR3 has 16 residues. The CDR3 reads CASSQASGGAADTQYF.

The J gene is TRBJ2-1, the V gene TRBV13. CDR3 length: 21 amino acids. In germline, CDR1 is PRHDT, CDR2 FYEKMQ (reference sequence). CDR3 region: CASSLDRSGSPHLSSYNEQFF.

The chain uses TRBV20-1 and TRBJ1-1. Germline V gene sequence: CDR1 DFQATT, CDR2 SNEGSKA (reference sequence). The CDR3 is made up of 14 amino acids. The CDR3 sequence is CSASDPTGNTEAFF.

The genes are TRBV25-1 and TRBJ1-1. The CDR3 contains 14 residues. CDR1 MGHDK and CDR2 SYGVNS come from the germline V gene. The CDR3 sequence: CASSELYENTEAFF.

The V call is TRBV6-4, the J call TRBJ2-3; TCRdb's D gene call, TRBD1, goes unchecked for lack of DNA. This CDR3 contains 14 residues. Germline CDR1 is MRHNA and CDR2 is SNTAGT. This chain's CDR3 is CASSDGQGADTQYF.

J is TRBJ2-1 and V is TRBV5-5; as DNA is missing, the TRBD2 call by TCRdb cannot be tested. The CDR3 loop spans 15 amino acids. In germline, CDR1 is SGHKS, CDR2 YYEKEE (reference sequence). The CDR3 spells CASSLRTSGEGEQFF. The complete variable domain, with remaining parts taken from reference TRBV5-5 and TRBJ2-1, reads DAGVTQSPTHLIKTRGQQVTLRCSPISGHKSVSWYQQVLGQGPQFIFQYYEKEERGRGNFPDRFSARQFPNYSSELNVNALLLGDSALYLCASSLRTSGEGEQFFGPGTRLTVL.

This chain connects TRBV19 to TRBJ2-7. Germline-derived CDR1 and CDR2 are LNHDA and SQIVND (reference sequence). There are 14 residues in the CDR3. The CDR3 is CASSILITTKEQYF.

This chain uses TRBV2 with TRBJ2-7; TCRdb designates TRBD2, a call that cannot be tested without DNA. Germline values: CDR1 SNHLY, CDR2 FYNNEI. The CDR3 runs to 15 residues. The CDR3 sequence: CASRVPGVGRYEQYF.

The V and J genes are TRBV5-6 and TRBJ2-7; TCRdb picks TRBD2, but there is no DNA to check that call. CDR1 SGHDT and CDR2 YYEEEE come from the germline V gene. The CDR3 has 15 residues. The CDR3 sequence: CASSLVVAEPYEQYF.

This sequence joins TRBV19 and TRBJ1-2. The CDR3 extends over 12 amino acids. Germline CDR1 is LNHDA and CDR2 is SQIVND (reference sequence). The CDR3 region is CASREADRGYTF.